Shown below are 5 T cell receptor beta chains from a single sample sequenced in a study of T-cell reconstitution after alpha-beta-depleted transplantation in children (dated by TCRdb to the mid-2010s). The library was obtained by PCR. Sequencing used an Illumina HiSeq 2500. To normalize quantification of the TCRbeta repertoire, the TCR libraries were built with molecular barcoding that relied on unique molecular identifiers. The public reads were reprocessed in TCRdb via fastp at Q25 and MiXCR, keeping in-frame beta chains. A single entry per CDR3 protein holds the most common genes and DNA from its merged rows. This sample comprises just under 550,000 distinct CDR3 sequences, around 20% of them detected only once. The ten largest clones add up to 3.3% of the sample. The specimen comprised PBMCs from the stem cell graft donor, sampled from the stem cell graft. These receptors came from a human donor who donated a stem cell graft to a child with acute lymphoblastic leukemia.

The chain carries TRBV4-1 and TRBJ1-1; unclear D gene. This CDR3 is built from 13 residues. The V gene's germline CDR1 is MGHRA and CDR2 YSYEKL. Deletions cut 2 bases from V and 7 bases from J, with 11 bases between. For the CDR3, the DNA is TGCGCCAGCAGCCAATATGAGAAAAATGAAGCTTTCTTT. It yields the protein CASSQYEKNEAFF.

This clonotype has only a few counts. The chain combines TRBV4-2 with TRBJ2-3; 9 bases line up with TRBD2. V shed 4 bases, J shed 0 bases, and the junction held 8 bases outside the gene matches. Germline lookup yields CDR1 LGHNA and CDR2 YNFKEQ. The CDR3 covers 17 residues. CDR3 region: CASSLRSTSGSTDTQYF. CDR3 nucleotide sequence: TGTGCCAGCAGCCTCCGAAGCACTAGCGGGAGCACAGATACGCAGTATTTT.

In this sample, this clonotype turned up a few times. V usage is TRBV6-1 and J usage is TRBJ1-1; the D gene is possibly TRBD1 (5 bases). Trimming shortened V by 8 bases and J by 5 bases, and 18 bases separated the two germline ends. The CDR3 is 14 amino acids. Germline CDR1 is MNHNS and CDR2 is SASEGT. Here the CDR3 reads CASRGSGGKTEAFF. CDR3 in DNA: TGTGCCAGCCGGGGCTCCGGGGGAAAAACTGAAGCTTTCTTT.

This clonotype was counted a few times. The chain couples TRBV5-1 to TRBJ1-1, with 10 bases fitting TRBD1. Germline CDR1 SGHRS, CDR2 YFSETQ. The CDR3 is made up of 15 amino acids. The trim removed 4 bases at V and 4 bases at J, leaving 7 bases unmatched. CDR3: CASSPRTGGGTEAFF. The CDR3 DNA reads TGCGCCAGCAGCCCCCGGACAGGGGGAGGCACTGAAGCTTTCTTT.

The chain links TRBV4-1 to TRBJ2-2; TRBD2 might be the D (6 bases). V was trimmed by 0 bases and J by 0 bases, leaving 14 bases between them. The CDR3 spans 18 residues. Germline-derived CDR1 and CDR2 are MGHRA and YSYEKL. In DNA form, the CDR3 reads TGCGCCAGCAGCCAAGAGCCCCCGTGGGACTCGAACACCGGGGAGCTGTTTTTT. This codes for CASSQEPPWDSNTGELFF.